The 19 T cell receptor beta chains below come from one sample, sequenced in a study of immune evolution from preneoplasia to lung adenocarcinoma. Assay used: immunoSEQ multiplex PCR; TCRdb lists only in-frame clones, some missing. The sample records 2,500 to 3,500 clones, roughly four fifths being singletons. The sample taken for sequencing was FFPE adjacent normal lung tissue. Receptor source: a person aged 35-55 years with lung adenocarcinoma.

The chain joins TRBV29-1 to TRBJ1-1; possible D gene TRBD1, 6 bases. Trimming pared 5 bases from V and 7 bases from J, leaving 20 bases between. Germline V gene data show CDR1 as SQVTM and CDR2 as ANQGSEA. This CDR3 has 14 amino acids. The CDR3 DNA reads TGCAGCGTTTCCCTCGCAGGGGCCAGAGGTGAAGCTTTCTTT. Its translation: CSVSLAGARGEAFF.

The rearrangement uses TRBV6-5 and TRBJ1-2; 10 bases fit TRBD1. The CDR3 sequence is 15 residues long. Germline CDR1 is MNHEY and CDR2 is SVGAGI. J lost 6 bases, V lost 5 bases, and 9 bases had no gene match. CDR3 sequence (DNA): TGTGCCAGCAGTAGATTAACCGGGACAGGGGATGGCTACACCTTC. Its translation is CASSRLTGTGDGYTF.

The rearrangement joins TRBV30 to TRBJ1-3, with a weak D call TRBD1 (5 bases). Germline CDR1 is GTSNPN and CDR2 is SVGIG (reference sequence). This CDR3 comprises 15 residues. The CDR3 nucleotides read TGTGCTACGGAGGGACCGTCGTTCTCTGGAAACACCATATATTTT. Amino acid sequence: CATEGPSFSGNTIYF.

In its sample, this clone ranks as large. The chain is built from TRBV28 and TRBJ2-7; 16 bases fit TRBD2. The CDR3 consists of 18 residues. Germline CDR1 is MDHEN and CDR2 is SYDVKM. The V gene end was trimmed by 5 bases and the J gene end by 1 base; junction bases not matched to a gene: 8. The CDR3 loop is CASSGPGLAGGGSYEQYF. In nucleotides, the CDR3 is TGTGCCAGCAGTGGGCCGGGACTAGCGGGAGGGGGATCCTACGAGCAGTACTTC. Filled out from reference TRBV28 and TRBJ2-7, the complete variable domain reads DVKVTQSSRYLVKRTGEKVFLECVQDMDHENMFWYRQDPGLGLRLIYFSYDVKMKEKGDIPEGYSVSREKKERFSLILESASTNQTSMYLCASSGPGLAGGGSYEQYFGPGTRLTVT.

This rearrangement joins TRBV6-5 to TRBJ1-2; D is unclear. The CDR3 has 14 amino acids. Germline values: CDR1 MNHEY, CDR2 SVGAGI. Trimming shortened V by 6 bases and J by 0 bases, and 11 bases separated the two germline ends. CDR3 in amino acids: CASSSRVTNYGYTF. In DNA, the CDR3 is TGTGCCAGCAGCTCAAGAGTAACTAACTATGGCTACACCTTC.

The rearrangement uses TRBV29-1 and TRBJ1-5, with 8 bases aligning to TRBD1. CDR3 length: 15 residues. Germline CDR1 SQVTM, CDR2 ANQGSEA. V lost 5 bases and J lost 3; bases outside the gene matches: 9. The CDR3 DNA reads TGCAGCGTTCGAGATACAGGGGGGATCAATCAGCCCCAGCATTTT. As protein: CSVRDTGGINQPQHF.

The chain employs TRBV5-1 and TRBJ2-2; weak D call: TRBD2 (7 bases). CDR3 length equals 16 residues. CDR1 is SGHRS and CDR2 is YFSETQ in the germline V gene. V lost 5 bases and J lost 7, with 21 bases in between. The CDR3 here is CASSQWTGGHIGELFF. In DNA, the CDR3 is TGCGCCAGCAGTCAGTGGACGGGGGGCCATATCGGGGAGCTGTTTTTT.

This clone is large in the sample. The chain carries TRBV4-1 and TRBJ2-7; 7 bases agree with TRBD1. V was clipped by 8 bases and J by 0 bases; unmatched bases: 13. The CDR3 spans 16 residues. Germline loops: CDR1 MGHRA, CDR2 YSYEKL. Written as DNA, the CDR3 is TGCGCCAGCGACCGTTCGGGACAGATGAGCTCCTACGAGCAGTACTTC. Translation gives CASDRSGQMSSYEQYF.

J is TRBJ1-1 and V is TRBV6-1; D unclear. The CDR3 totals 16 residues. Trimming took off 2 bases at V and 0 bases at J, with 13 bases between the two ends. CDR1 and CDR2 from the germline V gene are MNHNS and SASEGT. The DNA of the CDR3 is TGTGCCAGCAGTGAATGGGAAGGGCGGATGAACACTGAAGCTTTCTTT. It is translated as CASSEWEGRMNTEAFF.

The chain carries TRBV28 and TRBJ1-1; D is undetermined. The V end lost 7 bases, the J end lost 3 bases, and 12 bases lay between the germline ends. The length of the CDR3 is 13 residues. In germline, CDR1 is MDHEN, CDR2 SYDVKM. CDR3 bases: TGTGCCAGCACCCAACGTCGGGACACTGAAGCTTTCTTT. Protein sequence: CASTQRRDTEAFF.

The chain has TRBV2 and TRBJ2-7, with D possibly matching TRBD2 (5 bases). CDR3 size: 16 residues. CDR1 is SNHLY, CDR2 FYNNEI, per germline. The V end lost 5 bases, the J end lost 0 bases, and 17 bases lay between the germline ends. CDR3 DNA: TGTGCCAGCAGTACTAGGACCGAATTCGTCTCCTACGAGCAGTACTTC. Amino acids: CASSTRTEFVSYEQYF.

The chain couples TRBV5-1 to TRBJ1-1; possible D gene TRBD1, 5 bases. Trimming cost V 5 bases and J 2 bases, with 13 bases left between them. Germline assignment: CDR1 SGHRS and CDR2 YFSETQ. This CDR3 is built from 14 residues. CDR3 coding DNA: TGCGCCAGCAGGAATTTGGGGGGTAACACTGAAGCTTTCTTT. This translates into CASRNLGGNTEAFF.

The V gene is TRBV10-3, the J gene TRBJ1-5; 9 nucleotides match TRBD1. V trimming: 4 bases; J trimming: 4 bases; junction bases outside the gene matches: 2. This CDR3 is built from 14 residues. The germline V gene encodes CDR1 ENHRY and CDR2 SYGVKD. The DNA for the CDR3 is TGTGCCATCAGTGGGACAGGGGTTAATCAGCCCCAGCATTTT. Translation gives CAISGTGVNQPQHF.

V and J are TRBV6-4 and TRBJ2-1; D is unclear. Trimming cost V 4 bases and J 0 bases, with 4 bases left between them. The CDR3 contains 13 residues. Germline V gene data show CDR1 as MRHNA and CDR2 as SNTAGT. For the CDR3, the DNA is TGTGCCAGCAGTGTCAACTCCTACAATGAGCAGTTCTTC. Amino acid sequence: CASSVNSYNEQFF.

This chain connects TRBV29-1 to TRBJ2-1; tentatively, D is TRBD1 (5 bases). Deletions cut 6 bases from V and 0 bases from J, with 12 bases between. The CDR3 is made up of 14 amino acids. Germline V CDR1 and CDR2: SQVTM, ANQGSEA. CDR3 bases: TGCAGCGTCGCAACAGGTGACTCCTACAATGAGCAGTTCTTC. It yields the protein CSVATGDSYNEQFF.

This chain joins TRBV7-9 and TRBJ2-3; D unclear. V gave up 4 bases and J gave up 3 bases, with 8 bases separating them. Germline V gives CDR1 SEHNR, CDR2 FQNEAQ (reference sequence). The CDR3 runs 13 residues. CDR3: CASSSAGTDTQYF. The CDR3 DNA reads as TGTGCCAGCAGCTCGGCCGGAACAGATACGCAGTATTTT. The variable domain in full, completed from reference TRBV7-9 and TRBJ2-3, reads DTGVSQNPRHKITKRGQNVTFRCDPISEHNRLYWYRQTLGQGPEFLTYFQNEAQLEKSRLLSDRFSAERPKGSFSTLEIQRTEQGDSAMYLCASSSAGTDTQYFGPGTRLTVL.

The chain links TRBV29-1 to TRBJ1-1; tentatively, D is TRBD1 (5 bases). Germline V lookup: CDR1 SQVTM, CDR2 ANQGSEA. Deletions cut 4 bases from V and 4 bases from J, with 16 bases between. The CDR3 is 14 amino acids. The DNA for the CDR3 is TGCAGCGTTGCGACACTAGGGGTTGGCACTGAAGCTTTCTTT. Translation: CSVATLGVGTEAFF.

The V call is TRBV9, the J call TRBJ1-1; no firm D call. CDR3 length: 15 amino acids. The V gene lost 0 bases and the J gene lost 2 bases, with 11 bases spanning the gap. The germline V gene encodes CDR1 SGDLS and CDR2 YYNGEE. CDR3 region: CASSVVAGGNTEAFF. The CDR3 DNA reads TGTGCCAGCAGCGTAGTTGCAGGTGGCAACACTGAAGCTTTCTTT.

This CDR3 reads CASRGTGRLDNEQFF. The CDR3 DNA reads TGTGCCAGCAGAGGGACAGGGAGATTGGACAATGAGCAGTTCTTC. The chain uses TRBV27 and TRBJ2-1, with 9 bases that match TRBD1. This CDR3 is 15 amino acids long. V shed 6 bases and J 5 bases; nucleotides not matched to a gene: 8. Per germline, CDR1 MNHEY and CDR2 SMNVEV (reference sequence).